The 30 T cell receptor beta chains given below trace back to one sample, sequenced in a study of blood T cell repertoires in COVID-19. Measured with immunoSEQ multiplex PCR; TCRdb has only the in-frame clones, and not every one. Of over 200,000 clones detected, around nine tenths appear once; the ten largest clones hold under 14%. The sequenced material came from PBMCs or T cells enriched from blood (not recorded which). These receptors all come from a man aged 25 to 40 who had recovered from COVID-19.

V is TRBV28 and J is TRBJ2-7; D is perhaps TRBD2 (5 bases). The germline V gene has CDR1 MDHEN and CDR2 SYDVKM. This CDR3 is built from 12 residues. V lost 11 bases to trimming and J lost 8 bases, with 19 bases between them. This chain's CDR3 is CAHSGRPIKQYF. Here the CDR3 DNA reads TGTGCCCACAGCGGTCGACCGATCAAGCAGTACTTC.

V is TRBV7-9 and J is TRBJ1-2; no clear D gene. The V end was cut by 2 bases, the J end by 5 bases, with 12 bases between. The CDR3 extends over 14 amino acids. Germline CDR1 is SEHNR and CDR2 is FQNEAQ (reference sequence). In nucleotides, the CDR3 is TGTGCCAGCAGCTTACCGGGAACCTTATATGGCTACACCTTC. This codes for CASSLPGTLYGYTF.

The chain employs TRBV4-1 and TRBJ2-7; D remains ambiguous. Germline lookup yields CDR1 MGHRA and CDR2 YSYEKL. V was trimmed by 6 bases and J by 0 bases, leaving 9 bases between them. The CDR3 consists of 13 residues. CDR3 nucleotide sequence: TGCGCCAGCAGTCAGGTTAGCTCCTACGAGCAGTACTTC. It is translated as CASSQVSSYEQYF.

In its sample, this clone was seen many times. This chain uses TRBV7-8 with TRBJ2-7; D is undetermined. Germline V gene data show CDR1 as SGHVS and CDR2 as FQNEAQ. V was shortened by 2 bases and J by 3 bases, with 5 bases between the two germline ends. The CDR3 runs to 12 residues. Here the CDR3 reads CASSLSDYEQYF. CDR3 DNA: TGTGCCAGCAGCTTATCAGACTACGAGCAGTACTTC.

This chain uses TRBV28 with TRBJ2-7, with 8 bases fitting TRBD2. CDR3 length equals 16 residues. Germline V gene lookup returns CDR1 MDHEN and CDR2 SYDVKM. The ends lost 8 bases at V and 4 bases at J; junction bases unmatched: 16. CDR3 loop: CASAPRRREVSYEQYF. CDR3 bases: TGTGCCAGCGCCCCGCGGAGGCGGGAGGTATCGTACGAGCAGTACTTC.

The chain carries TRBV27 and TRBJ2-5; possible D gene TRBD1, 7 bases. CDR1 and CDR2 from the germline V gene are MNHEY and SMNVEV (reference sequence). The CDR3 sequence is 13 residues long. Trimming removed 6 bases at V and 5 bases at J, with 13 bases between. The CDR3 nucleotides are TGTGCCAGCAGGAGGGGGCGGGGTGAGACCCAGTACTTC. This encodes CASRRGRGETQYF.

This clone was counted once. CDR3 loop: CASSPPGQGQIRNEKLFF. CDR3 nucleotides: TGTGCCAGCTCACCGCCAGGACAGGGACAAATCCGCAATGAAAAACTGTTTTTT. The chain is built from TRBV18 and TRBJ1-4; 8 bases map to TRBD1. Looked up from germline, CDR1 is KGHSH and CDR2 is LQKENI. V dropped 3 bases and J dropped 5; count of bases not matched to a gene: 14. There are 18 residues in the CDR3.

The chain has TRBV6-5 and TRBJ2-1, with D perhaps TRBD1 (6 bases). CDR3 length: 15 residues. Germline loops: CDR1 MNHEY, CDR2 SVGAGI. Trimming removed 8 bases at V and 0 bases at J, with 14 bases between. This CDR3 is CASVRGSSSYNEQFF. In DNA, the CDR3 is TGTGCCAGCGTAAGGGGGTCTTCCTCCTACAATGAGCAGTTCTTC.

This clone has a single count. V is TRBV27 and J is TRBJ2-3, with 13 bases matching TRBD2. CDR1 and CDR2 (germline): MNHEY, SMNVEV (reference sequence). The V and J ends lost 3 bases and 6 bases, in that order; junction bases with no gene match: 6. The CDR3 consists of 16 residues. The CDR3 protein is CASSLPRTSGSDTQYF. The CDR3 region has the DNA TGTGCCAGCAGTTTGCCCAGGACTAGCGGGAGTGATACGCAGTATTTT.

The V call is TRBV21-1, the J call TRBJ2-2; the listed D gene, TRBD1, was not tested against the DNA. TRBV21-1 is annotated as a pseudogene. The CDR3 consists of 17 residues. Written as DNA, the CDR3 is TGTGCCAGCGGACCTCGAGGGGAGACAGGTAACACCGGGGAGCTGTTTTTT. This encodes CASGPRGETGNTGELFF.

The chain combines TRBV7-2 with TRBJ1-1; D is ambiguous. The V gene's germline CDR1 is SGHTA and CDR2 FQGNSA. The CDR3 is 11 residues long. V was pared by 3 bases and J by 6 bases, with 5 bases between. CDR3 protein: CASSFGPEAFF. The CDR3 DNA reads as TGTGCCAGCAGCTTTGGGCCTGAAGCTTTCTTT. The variable domain in full, completed from reference TRBV7-2 and TRBJ1-1, reads GAGVSQSPSNKVTEKGKDVELRCDPISGHTALYWYRQSLGQGLEFLIYFQGNSAPDKSGLPSDRFSAERTGGSVSTLTIQRTQQEDSAVYLCASSFGPEAFFGQGTRLTVV.

There are a few counts of this clone. The chain carries TRBV7-2 and TRBJ2-7; D not certain. CDR1 is SGHTA and CDR2 is FQGNSA in the germline V gene. The V gene lost 5 bases and the J gene lost 6 bases, with 14 bases spanning the gap. The CDR3 extends over 13 amino acids. This CDR3 is CASSPNPLTEQYF. The CDR3 DNA is TGTGCCAGCAGCCCTAATCCCCTAACCGAGCAGTACTTC. Drawing the rest from reference TRBV7-2 and TRBJ2-7, the complete variable domain is GAGVSQSPSNKVTEKGKDVELRCDPISGHTALYWYRQSLGQGLEFLIYFQGNSAPDKSGLPSDRFSAERTGGSVSTLTIQRTQQEDSAVYLCASSPNPLTEQYFGPGTRLTVT.

V is TRBV7-6 and J is TRBJ2-5, with a possible D match to TRBD2 (6 bases). Per the germline V gene, CDR1 is SGHVS and CDR2 is FNYEAQ. The CDR3 spans 13 residues. V dropped 8 bases and J dropped 2 bases, with 12 bases sitting between them. The CDR3 sequence: CASVEAGQETQYF. The CDR3 DNA sequence: TGTGCCAGCGTGGAAGCGGGTCAAGAGACCCAGTACTTC.

The V and J genes are TRBV12-3 or TRBV12-4 and TRBJ1-2, with 8 bases matching TRBD1. This CDR3 is built from 12 residues. Trimming cost V 4 bases and J 8 bases; bases outside gene matches: 3. The CDR3 reads CASSWTGSGYTF. The CDR3 DNA reads as TGTGCCAGCAGTTGGACAGGGTCGGGCTACACCTTC.

The chain is built from TRBV5-1 and TRBJ2-7; 7 bases agree with TRBD1. Germline lookup yields CDR1 SGHRS and CDR2 YFSETQ. The CDR3 length is 18 residues. V dropped 2 bases and J dropped 6; count of bases not matched to a gene: 20. CDR3 sequence (DNA): TGCGCCAGCAGCTTCTTCATAGGGACCGGGACAGTAAGTAGCGAGCAGTACTTC. Protein product: CASSFFIGTGTVSSEQYF.

V gene TRBV19 combines with J gene TRBJ1-3, with TRBD1 as a possible D gene (6 bases). The germline V gene has CDR1 LNHDA and CDR2 SQIVND (reference sequence). The CDR3 is 15 amino acids. The V end was cut by 7 bases, the J end by 6 bases, with 19 bases between. The CDR3 sequence: CASKRARGLENTIYF. The CDR3 DNA reads TGTGCCAGTAAAAGGGCCAGGGGTTTAGAAAACACCATATATTTT.

The V and J genes are TRBV7-9 and TRBJ2-7; 10 bases are a match to TRBD2. The CDR3 runs to 16 residues. Germline CDR1 and CDR2: SEHNR and FQNEAQ (reference sequence). The V and J ends lost 4 bases and 1 base, in that order; junction bases with no gene match: 7. The CDR3 DNA is TGTGCCAGCAGCTACCCCCTAGCGGGGGAGTCCTACGAGCAGTACTTC. It encodes CASSYPLAGESYEQYF.

This chain links TRBV19 with TRBJ2-3; 10 bases align to TRBD2. Per the germline V gene, CDR1 is LNHDA and CDR2 is SQIVND (reference sequence). The CDR3 has 18 amino acids. V gave up 7 bases and J gave up 2 bases; unmatched junction bases: 15. The CDR3, as DNA: TGTGCCAGTACCCTTATGGCTAGCGGGAGAGACGACACAGATACGCAGTATTTT. Its translation is CASTLMASGRDDTDTQYF.

This chain connects TRBV14 to TRBJ2-1, with D possibly being TRBD2 (5 bases). The CDR3 has 16 amino acids. The V end lost 0 bases, the J end lost 7 bases, and 16 bases lay between the germline ends. Germline CDR1 SGHDN, CDR2 FVKESK. The CDR3 loop is CASSQDWGLTGNEQFF. The CDR3 DNA reads TGTGCCAGCAGCCAAGATTGGGGATTAACGGGAAATGAGCAGTTCTTC.

This chain connects TRBV6-2 or TRBV6-3 to TRBJ2-7; 8 bases are shared with TRBD1. The J segment lost 0 bases and the V segment lost 2 bases, leaving 6 bases of the junction unmatched. The CDR3 consists of 16 residues. From germline, CDR1 is MNHEY and CDR2 SVGEGT. The CDR3 coding sequence is TGTGCCAGCAGTTACCCGACAGGGGCCAACTCCTACGAGCAGTACTTC. Its translation is CASSYPTGANSYEQYF.

The V and J genes are TRBV25-1 and TRBJ2-6; 7 positions match TRBD1. This CDR3 is built from 16 residues. V trimming: 3 bases; J trimming: 2 bases; junction bases outside the gene matches: 4. Germline-derived CDR1 and CDR2 are MGHDK and SYGVNS. As DNA, the CDR3 is TGTGCCAGCAGTGACCCTACAGGGGCTGGGGCCAACGTCCTGACTTTC. This gives the protein CASSDPTGAGANVLTF.

The chain couples TRBV6-4 to TRBJ2-5; D possibly corresponds to TRBD1 (5 bases). This CDR3 comprises 12 residues. Trimming shortened V by 7 bases and J by 5 bases, and 11 bases separated the two germline ends. In germline, CDR1 is MRHNA, CDR2 SNTAGT. The CDR3 protein is CASISRAETQYF. The CDR3 bases are TGTGCCAGCATCTCCAGGGCGGAGACCCAGTACTTC.

The V and J genes are TRBV28 and TRBJ2-3; the D is unclear. The CDR3 has 15 amino acids. With 3 bases removed from V and 6 bases from J, the gap between germline ends came to 16 bases. Looked up from germline, CDR1 is MDHEN and CDR2 is SYDVKM. The CDR3 sequence: CASSFKYGYPDTQYF. The CDR3 DNA reads as TGTGCCAGCAGTTTTAAGTACGGGTATCCGGATACGCAGTATTTT.

This clone was recorded only once. The rearrangement links TRBV27 to TRBJ1-1, with 7 bases matching TRBD1. J was trimmed by 2 bases and V by 8 bases; bases with no gene match: 5. Looked up from germline, CDR1 is MNHEY and CDR2 is SMNVEV (reference sequence). CDR3 length: 13 residues. CDR3 bases: TGTGCCAGCGGGAACAGGGGAAACACTGAAGCTTTCTTT. This encodes CASGNRGNTEAFF.

The chain's CDR3 is CASSLGTGLQPQHF. The CDR3, as DNA: TGTGCCAGCAGCCTCGGGACAGGGCTTCAGCCCCAGCATTTT. The chain uses TRBV6-5 and TRBJ1-5, with TRBD1 matching 9 bases. J lost 6 bases, V lost 6 bases, and 6 bases had no gene match. Germline V gene sequence: CDR1 MNHEY, CDR2 SVGAGI. The CDR3 is 14 amino acids.

CDR3 coding DNA: TGTGCCAGCAGTGACCTGGCGGGTAGCACAGATACGCAGTATTTT. Protein: CASSDLAGSTDTQYF. The chain links TRBV6-1 to TRBJ2-3, with D possibly TRBD2 on 5 matching bases. V was shortened by 3 bases and J by 0 bases, with 10 bases between the two germline ends. The CDR3 has 15 amino acids. CDR1 is MNHNS and CDR2 is SASEGT in the germline V gene.

The chain is built from TRBV3-1 (or the pseudogene TRBV3-2) and TRBJ1-4; 10 bases map to TRBD1. V gave up 8 bases and J gave up 7 bases; unmatched junction bases: 10. Per germline, CDR1 LGHDT and CDR2 YNNKEL (reference sequence). The CDR3 contains 15 residues. The CDR3 sequence is CASRPLGTGVEKLFF. In DNA, the CDR3 is TGTGCCAGCCGACCACTGGGGACAGGGGTTGAAAAACTGTTTTTT.

For the CDR3, the DNA is TGTGCCAGCAGCGTTGACTCCGGCTATGGCTACACCTTC. This translates into CASSVDSGYGYTF. The chain couples TRBV9 to TRBJ1-2, with unresolved D. Trimming cost V 2 bases and J 4 bases, with 9 bases left between them. This CDR3 has 13 residues. Germline V gene data show CDR1 as SGDLS and CDR2 as YYNGEE.

The gene calls are TRBV21-1 and TRBJ2-1; TRBD2 was called by the table and not checked on the DNA. TRBV21-1 is a listed pseudogene. This CDR3 is 15 amino acids long. Written as DNA, the CDR3 is TGTGCCAGCAGCCAGCGGGAGGGAAGGGACAATGAGCAGTTCTTC. It translates to CASSQREGRDNEQFF.

Points on this clone: One junction end disagrees with the germline gene, perhaps due to a read error. The chain carries TRBV2 and TRBJ2-5; 7 bases agree with TRBD1. There are 16 residues in the CDR3. CDR1 is SNHLY and CDR2 is FYNNEI in the germline V gene. The CDR3 reads CASGETGSLGPKTQYF. DNA of the CDR3: TGTGCCAGCGGTGAGACAGGGAGCCTAGGCCCAAAGACCCAGTACTTC.